Here is one TCR beta chain with its context. Its antigen is currently unknown. Trimming took off 4 bases at V and 9 bases at J, with 12 bases between the two ends. Germline V CDR1 and CDR2: SGHVS, FQNEAQ. This CDR3 comprises 12 residues. Genomic DNA templated the TCR beta VDJ and CDR3 profiling. MiXCR was run by TCRdb on the reads, yielding one entry per CDR3 protein. The sample holds about 210,000 distinct CDR3 sequences; over 55% are singletons and the top ten take around 32%. The data are from a study of CD8+CD57+ T cells in acquired aplastic anemia. Study as a whole: Isolated CD4+ and CD8+ cells, once sorted, yielded DNA averaging about 3.4 ug. About 9.8 million reads, on average, were obtained for CD4+ cells from healthy donors. The study, taken as a whole, reports: Patients and controls turned out to have around 29 CD8+ CDR3 sequences in common.

The TCR originated in a human donor in good health. Sequencing used sorted CD4+, CD8+, or CD8+CD57+ T cells (not recorded which) from PBMCs. The chain is built from TRBV7-8 and TRBJ2-5; D is perhaps TRBD2 (7 bases). In DNA form, the CDR3 reads TGTGCCAGCAGCTCCGAAGGGGGGGCCCAGTACTTC. Its protein is CASSSEGGAQYF.